This T cell receptor beta chain was sequenced in a study of blood T cell repertoires in COVID-19. In the study's own analysis: From reference gene primer amplification, estimates of nucleated cell counts were derived. TCRdb's copy holds only in-frame clones and misses some; the assay was immunoSEQ multiplex PCR. D and trimming come from the DNA, and the V and J calls and clone size come from that table. The table records about 100,000 clones, 91% of them present only once. Trimming removed 1 base from V and 2 bases from J, with 11 bases in between. The germline V gene has CDR1 MNHNS and CDR2 SASEGT. This CDR3 has 15 amino acids.

This receptor was taken from a man in his fifties or sixties with active COVID-19. The sample was peripheral blood. The rearrangement uses TRBV6-1 and TRBJ1-1; D unresolved. CDR3 protein: CASSEDNHLNTEAFF. The CDR3 bases are TGTGCCAGCAGTGAAGATAACCACCTAAACACTGAAGCTTTCTTT.